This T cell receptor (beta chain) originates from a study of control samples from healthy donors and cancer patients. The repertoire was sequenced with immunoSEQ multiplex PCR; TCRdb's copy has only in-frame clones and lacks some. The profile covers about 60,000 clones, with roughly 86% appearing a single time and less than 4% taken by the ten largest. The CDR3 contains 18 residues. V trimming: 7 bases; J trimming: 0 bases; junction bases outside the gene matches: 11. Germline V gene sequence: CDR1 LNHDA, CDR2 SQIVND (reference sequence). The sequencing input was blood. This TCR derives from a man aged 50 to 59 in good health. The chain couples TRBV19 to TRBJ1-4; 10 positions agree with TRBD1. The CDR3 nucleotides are TGTGCCAGTACAGGTGGGACAGGGGAGTATTCAACTAATGAAAAACTGTTTTTT. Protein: CASTGGTGEYSTNEKLFF.